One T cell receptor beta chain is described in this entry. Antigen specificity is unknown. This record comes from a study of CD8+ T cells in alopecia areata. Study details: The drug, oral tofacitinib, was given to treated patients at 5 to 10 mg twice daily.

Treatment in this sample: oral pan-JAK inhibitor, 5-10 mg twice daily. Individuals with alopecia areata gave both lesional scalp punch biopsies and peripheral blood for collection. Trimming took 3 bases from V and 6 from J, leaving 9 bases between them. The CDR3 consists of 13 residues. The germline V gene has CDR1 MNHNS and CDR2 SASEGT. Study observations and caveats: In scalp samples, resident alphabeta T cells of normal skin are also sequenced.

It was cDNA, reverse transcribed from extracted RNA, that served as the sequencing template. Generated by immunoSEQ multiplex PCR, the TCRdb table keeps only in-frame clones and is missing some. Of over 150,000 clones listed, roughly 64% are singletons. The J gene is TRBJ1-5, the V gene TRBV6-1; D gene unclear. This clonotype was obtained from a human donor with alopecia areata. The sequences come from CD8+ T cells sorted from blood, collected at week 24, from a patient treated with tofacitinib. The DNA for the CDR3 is TGTGCCAGCAGTGAGCGAGACGGTCAGCCCCAGCATTTT. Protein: CASSERDGQPQHF.